The 13 T cell receptor beta chains below were found in one sample sequenced in a study of blood T cell repertoires in COVID-19. Method: immunoSEQ multiplex PCR; TCRdb's copy keeps in-frame clones and lacks some. This table has some 210,000 clones, around 80% appearing once. Specimen: peripheral blood. These receptors were taken from a woman aged 40 to 49 with acute or convalescent COVID-19.

In its sample, this clone was seen once. The chain joins TRBV30 to TRBJ1-1; unclear D gene. V lost 0 bases, J lost 0 bases, and 5 bases lay in between. In germline, CDR1 is GTSNPN, CDR2 SVGIG (reference sequence). The CDR3 contains 13 residues. The CDR3 is CAWSVRVNTEAFF. CDR3 sequence (DNA): TGTGCCTGGAGTGTACGGGTGAACACTGAAGCTTTCTTT.

The V gene is TRBV5-1, the J gene TRBJ2-7; 14 bases agree with TRBD2. This CDR3 contains 17 residues. Trimming removed 4 bases from V and 1 base from J; junction bases left unmatched: 7. Per germline, CDR1 SGHRS and CDR2 YFSETQ. CDR3: CASSTGLAGGPSYEQYF. In DNA, the CDR3 is TGCGCCAGCAGCACAGGACTAGCGGGGGGCCCTTCCTACGAGCAGTACTTC.

This clone appeared a single time. The V call is TRBV11-2, the J call TRBJ2-1, with TRBD2 identical over 7 bases. The trim removed 5 bases at V and 1 base at J, leaving 8 bases unmatched. Germline-derived CDR1 and CDR2 are SGHAT and FQNNGV. The CDR3 spans 16 residues. The chain's CDR3 is CASSAFTSESYNEQFF. CDR3 DNA: TGTGCCAGCAGCGCCTTTACTAGCGAATCCTACAATGAGCAGTTCTTC.

The CDR3 coding sequence is TGTGCCAGCAGCCAAAAGCGGGGTATCAAAGGCACAGATACGCAGTATTTT. This sequence encodes CASSQKRGIKGTDTQYF. This rearrangement joins TRBV3-1 (or the pseudogene TRBV3-2) to TRBJ2-3, with 7 bases aligning to TRBD2. V shed 2 bases and J 1 base; nucleotides not matched to a gene: 9. Looked up from germline, CDR1 is LGHDT and CDR2 is YNNKEL (reference sequence). The CDR3 is 17 amino acids.

The chain uses TRBV30 and TRBJ1-2; TRBD1 matches at 7 bases. J was trimmed by 5 bases and V by 0 bases; bases with no gene match: 6. This CDR3 is 14 amino acids long. Germline CDR1 is GTSNPN and CDR2 is SVGIG (reference sequence). This CDR3 is CAWSVPGQIYGYTF. DNA for the CDR3: TGTGCCTGGAGTGTACCGGGACAGATATATGGCTACACCTTC.

This clone has just a few counts. The CDR3 loop is CASSISGNTEAFF. The CDR3 DNA is TGTGCCAGTAGTATATCGGGGAACACTGAAGCTTTCTTT. J is TRBJ1-1 and V is TRBV19; D unresolved. Germline assignment: CDR1 LNHDA and CDR2 SQIVND (reference sequence). This CDR3 has 13 amino acids. Trimming pared 2 bases from V and 1 base from J, leaving 5 bases between.

A remark on this clone: The identical CDR3 is also encoded by other nucleotide sequences in the sample. V gene TRBV2 combines with J gene TRBJ1-1, with TRBD1 matching 8 bases. V lost 6 bases, J lost 2 bases, and 2 bases stayed unmatched. CDR1 and CDR2 from the germline V gene are SNHLY and FYNNEI. The CDR3 length is 13 residues. The CDR3 is CASRAGGNTEAFF. CDR3 DNA sequence: TGTGCCAGCAGAGCAGGGGGCAACACTGAAGCTTTCTTT.

The chain uses TRBV5-5 and TRBJ2-7, with D maybe TRBD2 (6 bases). The CDR3 is 13 amino acids. Germline V gene data show CDR1 as SGHKS and CDR2 as YYEKEE (reference sequence). The ends were cut back, 9 bases at V and 1 base at J, with 14 bases in the middle. Here the CDR3 DNA reads TGTGCCACACGCCGCGGGGTTTCCTACGAGCAGTACTTC. Translating it yields CATRRGVSYEQYF.

The V and J genes are TRBV5-1 and TRBJ2-7; possible D gene TRBD1, 6 bases. Germline values: CDR1 SGHRS, CDR2 YFSETQ. The CDR3 is made up of 13 amino acids. The V end lost 5 bases, the J end lost 3 bases, and 12 bases lay between the germline ends. CDR3 loop: CASSATGNYEQYF. Here the CDR3 DNA reads TGCGCCAGCAGTGCTACAGGGAACTACGAGCAGTACTTC. Based on the CDR3 plus reference TRBV5-1 and TRBJ2-7, the full variable domain is KAGVTQTPRYLIKTRGQQVTLSCSPISGHRSVSWYQQTPGQGLQFLFEYFSETQRNKGNFPGRFSGRQFSNSRSEMNVSTLELGDSALYLCASSATGNYEQYFGPGTRLTVT.

The chain employs TRBV9 and TRBJ2-1; possibly TRBD1 for D (6 bases). V lost 1 base and J 2 bases, leaving 10 bases between the germline ends. Germline V gene data show CDR1 as SGDLS and CDR2 as YYNGEE. The CDR3 loop spans 15 amino acids. The CDR3 DNA is TGTGCCAGCAGCGTAAGGGCAGGGGCCTACAATGAGCAGTTCTTC. This encodes CASSVRAGAYNEQFF.

This clone came up a few times. The rearrangement uses TRBV29-1 and TRBJ1-5; 11 bases fit TRBD1. The J segment lost 4 bases and the V segment lost 4 bases, leaving 3 bases of the junction unmatched. Germline V CDR1 and CDR2: SQVTM, ANQGSEA. The length of the CDR3 is 14 residues. CDR3 DNA sequence: TGCAGCGTTGCCGGGACAGGGGGTAATCAGCCCCAGCATTTT. Translation: CSVAGTGGNQPQHF. Full variable domain (rest looked up from reference TRBV29-1 and TRBJ1-5): SAVISQKPSRDICQRGTSLTIQCQVDSQVTMMFWYRQQPGQSLTLIATANQGSEATYESGFVIDKFPISRPNLTFSTLTVSNMSPEDSSIYLCSVAGTGGNQPQHFGDGTRLSIL.

The chain couples TRBV4-2 to TRBJ2-3; 9 bases fit TRBD2. The CDR3 totals 17 residues. V lost 1 base to trimming and J lost 2 bases; unmatched junction nucleotides: 7. Germline CDR1 reads LGHNA; CDR2 reads YNFKEQ. This CDR3 reads CASSQVPSGGTTDTQYF. As DNA, the CDR3 is TGTGCCAGCAGCCAAGTCCCCAGCGGGGGGACCACAGATACGCAGTATTTT.

The rearrangement uses TRBV12-3 or TRBV12-4 and TRBJ2-7; D possibly corresponds to TRBD1 (5 bases). The V and J ends lost 3 bases and 5 bases respectively, with 11 bases between them. The CDR3 has 13 amino acids. CDR3 bases: TGTGCCAGCAGTTTTTATCGCAGGGACGAGCAGTACTTC. It is translated as CASSFYRRDEQYF.